These T cell receptor beta chains were read from a single sample in a study. TCRdb ran MiXCR on the 5' RACE reads and lists one entry per CDR3 protein. The repertoire includes 10,000 to 15,000 distinct CDR3 sequences, about 25% of them detected once, and approximately 3% sits in the top ten. The sequencing input was naive CD4+ T cells sorted from blood. The receptors come from a female donor with breast cancer. The CDR3 runs from the conserved cysteine through the conserved F or W. Each record gives: J gene, V gene, D gene, clone size, CDR3 DNA, CDR3 protein. The D gene is left open where the match is weak. Where a row states a size, it is once, few, many or the class of an expanded clone; other rows omit it.

TRBJ1-2 | TRBV29-1 | NA | medium-sized | TGCAGCGTTGCTCTCGGGGGGCCTGGGTATGGCTACACCTTC | CSVALGGPGYGYTF
TRBJ1-1 | TRBV4-1 | TRBD1 | NA | TGCGCCGGCAGCCATTACAGGGGGCACACTGAAGCTTTCTTT | CAGSHYRGHTEAFF
TRBJ2-1 | TRBV20-1 | NA | many | TGCAGTGCCGGATCAGGCCAGCTACCTTACAATGAGCAGTTCTTC | CSAGSGQLPYNEQFF
TRBJ2-5 | TRBV5-4 | NA | medium-sized | TGTGCCAGCAGCTTGGAAGGCAGGGTCCGGGAGACCCAGTACTTC | CASSLEGRVRETQYF
TRBJ2-2 | TRBV7-3 | NA | many | TGTGCCAGCAGCTTAACGCCCGGGGCGAACACCGGGGAGCTGTTTTTT | CASSLTPGANTGELFF
TRBJ2-1 | TRBV12-5 | TRBD2 | NA | TGTGCTAGTGGTACCCCGGGACTAGACCTAGGGGATGAGCAGTTCTTC | CASGTPGLDLGDEQFF
TRBJ2-1 | TRBV5-1 | TRBD2 | many | TGCGCCAGCAGAATGGGTAGCGGGCCTAGATACAATGAGCAGTTCTTC | CASRMGSGPRYNEQFF
TRBJ2-7 | TRBV2 | TRBD1 | few | TGTGCCAGCAGTCCAGGGACAGGGGGAAGCGACGAGCAGTACTTC | CASSPGTGGSDEQYF
TRBJ1-2 | TRBV9 | NA | many | TGTGCCAGCAGCGTAGCGGGTGGTAACTATGGCTACACCTTC | CASSVAGGNYGYTF
TRBJ2-1 | TRBV29-1 | TRBD2 | few | TGCAGCGTTGATAGCGGGAACAGGAATGAGCAGTTCTTC | CSVDSGNRNEQFF
TRBJ2-1 | TRBV12-3/TRBV12-4 | NA | many | TGTGCCAGCAGTACTCGGGACTTAAACAATTATGAGCAGTTCTTC | CASSTRDLNNYEQFF
TRBJ1-6 | TRBV5-1 | TRBD1 | many | TGCGCCAGCAGACAAACACCGGGACAGGGGAATTCACCCCTCCACTTT | CASRQTPGQGNSPLHF
TRBJ1-2 | TRBV4-2 | NA | once | TGTGCCAGCAGCCAAGATCAGGGCGGGGAAGATGGCTACACCTTC | CASSQDQGGEDGYTF
TRBJ2-7 | TRBV20-1 | NA | medium-sized | TGCAGTGCTAGAGATCGGGCGGAAATCGACGAGCAGTACTTC | CSARDRAEIDEQYF
TRBJ2-1 | TRBV13 | TRBD2 | many | TGTGCCAGCAGCTTCGGACTAGCGGGAGTAGGGTCGGAGCAGTTCTTC | CASSFGLAGVGSEQFF
TRBJ2-7 | TRBV5-1 | NA | medium-sized | TGCGCCAGCAGCTCCAAGGCATCCTACGAGCAGTACTTC | CASSSKASYEQYF
TRBJ1-1 | TRBV5-1 | NA | few | TGCGCCAGCAGCTTGGCCCCCCCGAACACTGAAGCTTTCTTT | CASSLAPPNTEAFF
TRBJ2-1 | TRBV7-2 | TRBD2 | many | TGTGCCAGCAGCGGAATAAGGACGGGAGGTTCCAATGAGCAGTTCTTC | CASSGIRTGGSNEQFF
TRBJ2-1 | TRBV20-1 | NA | few | TGCAGTGCTAGAGATGAGGTTAGCAATGAGCAGTTCTTC | CSARDEVSNEQFF
TRBJ1-1 | TRBV9 | NA | medium-sized | TGTGCCAGCAGCGAGGGGGGGGCGACTGAAGCTTTCTTT | CASSEGGATEAFF
TRBJ1-1 | TRBV7-2 | TRBD1 | medium-sized | TGTGCCAGCAGCACTATCCACAGGGGGAACACTGAAGCTTTCTTT | CASSTIHRGNTEAFF
TRBJ2-2 | TRBV6-6 | TRBD2 | NA | TGTGCCAGCAGCCTTAGCGGGAGGACAGGGGAGCTGTTTTTT | CASSLSGRTGELFF
TRBJ2-1 | TRBV9 | NA | many | TGTGCCAGCGGAGGACTTCGCCTGGCCTACAATGAGCAGTTCTTC | CASGGLRLAYNEQFF
TRBJ2-1 | TRBV20-1 | TRBD1 | few | TGCAGTGCTAGAGTCCGAACAGGGGGCGCAAGCTCCTACAATGAGCAGTTCTTC | CSARVRTGGASSYNEQFF
TRBJ1-2 | TRBV5-1 | NA | once | TGCGCCAGCCGCTTACCCATGGACGCGGATAACTATGGCTACACCTTC | CASRLPMDADNYGYTF
TRBJ2-4 | TRBV6-1 | NA | few | TGTGCCAGCAGTGAACTTACTGGGGGCGGTGGAAACATTCAGTACTTC | CASSELTGGGGNIQYF
TRBJ1-2 | TRBV6-1 | NA | few | TGTGCCAGCAGTGAAAAGGCTGGACCCTATGGCCACACCTTC | CASSEKAGPYGHTF
TRBJ2-1 | TRBV5-1 | TRBD1 | once | TGCGCCGGCAGTGGACAGGGGGCGACCGGTGAGCAGTTCTTC | CAGSGQGATGEQFF
TRBJ2-1 | TRBV20-1 | TRBD2 | many | TGCAGTGCTACCTCTAGCGGGAATTACAATGAGCAGTTCTTC | CSATSSGNYNEQFF
TRBJ1-5 | TRBV4-1 | NA | NA | TGCGCCAGCAGCCCCCTCCGAGAAAGGGGCCTCAATCAGCCCCAGCATTTT | CASSPLRERGLNQPQHF
TRBJ1-5 | TRBV5-1 | TRBD1 | NA | TGCGCCAGCAGCCTACAGGGGGGAGGCAATCAGCCCCAGCATTTT | CASSLQGGGNQPQHF
TRBJ1-5 | TRBV12-3/TRBV12-4 | NA | NA | TGTGCCAGCAGTCTAGGAGGGATTCGGACCCAGCATTTT | CASSLGGIRTQHF
TRBJ2-1 | TRBV19 | TRBD2 | few | TGTGCCAGTAGTATATTCGGACTAGCGGGGTACAATGAGCAGTTCTTC | CASSIFGLAGYNEQFF
TRBJ2-4 | TRBV5-1 | NA | NA | TGCACCAGCAGCCGGCAGGGGGGGACCAAAAACATTCAGTACTTC | CTSSRQGGTKNIQYF
TRBJ1-4 | TRBV10-2 | TRBD1 | few | TGCGCCAGCAGAGGAAGAGGGACAGGGAACGAAAAACTGTTTTTT | CASRGRGTGNEKLFF
TRBJ2-1 | TRBV12-3/TRBV12-4 | NA | NA | TGTGCCAGCAGACAACGGGGAAATGAGCAGTTCTTC | CASRQRGNEQFF
TRBJ2-3 | TRBV18 | NA | many | TGTGCCAGCTCTCCCACCACGGTGGGAGATACGCAGTATTTT | CASSPTTVGDTQYF
TRBJ1-5 | TRBV20-1 | NA | NA | TGCAGTGCTACAAACGGCGTAAGCAATCAGCCCCAACATTTT | CSATNGVSNQPQHF
TRBJ2-7 | TRBV20-1 | NA | NA | TGCAGTGCTGCCGTTAGGAACAGGCAGGCCTACGAGCAGTACTTC | CSAAVRNRQAYEQYF
TRBJ1-5 | TRBV7-2 | TRBD1 | medium-sized | TGTGCCAGCAGCCTCGACAGGGGGCCGGGATCCCAGCATTTT | CASSLDRGPGSQHF
TRBJ2-1 | TRBV5-1 | TRBD2 | many | TGCGCCAGCAGCTTGGGGGGGACTAGCGGAGATGAGCAGTTCTTC | CASSLGGTSGDEQFF
TRBJ1-1 | TRBV5-1 | NA | many | TGCGCCAGCAGCGCTACAGCGAACACTGAAGCTTTCTTT | CASSATANTEAFF
TRBJ1-5 | TRBV7-8 | NA | NA | TGTGCCAGCAGCTTAGCGGTAGGGGGCAATCAGCCCCAGCATTTT | CASSLAVGGNQPQHF
TRBJ2-5 | TRBV6-5 | NA | medium-sized | TGTGCCAGCAGTTACCCGGGAGCCGGTCAAGAGACCCAGTACTTC | CASSYPGAGQETQYF
TRBJ2-4 | TRBV2 | TRBD2 | once | TGTGCCAGCAGTGAGGGACTAGAGGGCATTCAGTACTTC | CASSEGLEGIQYF
TRBJ2-7 | TRBV7-9 | TRBD2 | medium-sized | TGTGCCAGCAGCCCGAGTAGCGGCGGGAGCTACGAGCAGTACTTC | CASSPSSGGSYEQYF
TRBJ2-7 | TRBV15 | NA | NA | TGTGCCACCAGCAGACACGTTGGCGAGCAGTACTTC | CATSRHVGEQYF
TRBJ1-1 | TRBV4-2 | TRBD1 | many | TGTGCCAGCAGCCACCCGCGGACAGGTCTGAACACTGAAGCTTTCTTT | CASSHPRTGLNTEAFF
TRBJ2-1 | TRBV9 | TRBD2 | many | TGTGCCAGCAGCCACGGGACTAGCGGGAGCGATGAGCAGTTCTTC | CASSHGTSGSDEQFF
TRBJ1-5 | TRBV6-1 | NA | many | TGTGCCACCCGCTTTGATCAGCCCCAGCATTTT | CATRFDQPQHF
TRBJ1-5 | TRBV6-1 | NA | many | TGTGCCAGCAGGAATTCCCGGGGGAGCAATCAGCCCCAGCATTTT | CASRNSRGSNQPQHF
TRBJ2-1 | TRBV7-9 | TRBD2 | medium-sized | TGTGCCAGCAGCCCTACTAGCGGAAACTACAATGAGCAGTTCTTC | CASSPTSGNYNEQFF
TRBJ1-2 | TRBV5-1 | NA | medium-sized | TGCGCCAGCGCCTGGGACGGCCCTAACTATGGCTACACCTTC | CASAWDGPNYGYTF
TRBJ1-5 | TRBV7-2 | NA | NA | TGTGCCAGCAGCAATCGGCGCGGGGGCAATCAGCCCCAGCATTTT | CASSNRRGGNQPQHF
TRBJ2-1 | TRBV6-5 | NA | NA | TGTGCCAGCAAGCGTAGGCGGGATGGGAATGAGCAGTTCTTC | CASKRRRDGNEQFF